A single sample gave rise to the 25 T cell receptor beta chains below, sequenced in a study of blood T cells in healthy people across ages. It was with a sample-barcoded 5' primer and a J-beta primer mix that a second PCR of roughly 7 to 12 cycles was run. From the 5' RACE reads, TCRdb called clonotypes with MiXCR, one entry per CDR3 protein. The repertoire includes 1.5 million to 2 million distinct CDR3 sequences, roughly 30% of them detected once, and approximately 7.7% sits in the top ten. The sample consisted of blood. The source of these receptors is a woman in her twenties or thirties in good health.

A few counts support this clonotype. The CDR3 nucleotides are TGCGCCAGCAGACCGGGGGACACCAATAACTATGGCTACACCTTC. This gives the protein CASRPGDTNNYGYTF. V is TRBV5-1 and J is TRBJ1-2, with D perhaps matching TRBD1 (6 bases). This CDR3 has 15 residues. V was pared by 5 bases and J by 1 base, with 15 bases between. Germline V lookup: CDR1 SGHRS, CDR2 YFSETQ.

A few counts support this clonotype. The chain is built from TRBV28 and TRBJ1-2, with 11 bases matching TRBD1. V dropped 6 bases and J dropped 4; count of bases not matched to a gene: 4. The CDR3 contains 14 residues. CDR1 and CDR2 from the germline V gene are MDHEN and SYDVKM. The CDR3 DNA follows: TGTGCCAGCAGCCGGGACAGGGGGATCTATGGCTACACCTTC. Protein sequence: CASSRDRGIYGYTF.

With respect to this clonotype: Given a much more abundant clone one base away, this may be a read error. The rearrangement links TRBV4-3 to TRBJ2-5, with no clear D. The CDR3 runs to 14 residues. Germline CDR1 LGHNA, CDR2 YSLEER. Trimming removed 0 bases from V and 11 bases from J, with 16 bases in between. The chain's CDR3 is CASSQDGKYYGQYF. CDR3 in DNA: TGCGCCAGCAGCCAAGACGGCAAATACTACGGGCAGTACTTC.

The V call is TRBV15, the J call TRBJ2-7; D ambiguous. The CDR3 consists of 13 residues. Germline lookup yields CDR1 LNHNV and CDR2 YYDKDF (reference sequence). The V gene lost 0 bases and the J gene lost 4 bases, with 7 bases spanning the gap. CDR3 DNA: TGTGCCACCAGCAGAGACTACTCTTACGAGCAGTACTTC. Translated, it gives CATSRDYSYEQYF. The whole variable domain, filled in from reference TRBV15 and TRBJ2-7, reads DAMVIQNPRYQVTQFGKPVTLSCSQTLNHNVMYWYQQKSSQAPKLLFHYYDKDFNNEADTPDNFQSRRPNTSFCFLDIRSPGLGDTAMYLCATSRDYSYEQYFGPGTRLTVT.

V is TRBV7-2 and J is TRBJ2-1, with unresolved D. Trimming stripped 5 bases from V and 10 bases from J, with 21 bases between. The CDR3 consists of 15 residues. In germline, CDR1 is SGHTA, CDR2 FQGNSA. The CDR3 region is CASSREDQGTWEQFF. CDR3 coding DNA: TGTGCCAGCAGCCGTGAGGATCAAGGTACCTGGGAGCAGTTCTTC.

This clonotype was counted only a few times. The V gene is TRBV7-2, the J gene TRBJ2-1, with TRBD2 matching over 8 bases. Germline assignment: CDR1 SGHTA and CDR2 FQGNSA. The CDR3 length is 14 residues. Germline trimming cut 4 bases from V and 7 bases from J; bases unmatched to any gene: 6. DNA for the CDR3: TGTGCCAGCAGCTCTGCCGGGACTAGAAATGAGCAGTTCTTC. It translates to CASSSAGTRNEQFF.

This clonotype showed up just a few times. This chain uses TRBV10-3 with TRBJ1-2, with TRBD1 identical over 7 bases. With V trimmed by 10 bases and J by 6 bases, 14 bases remained unmatched. The CDR3 spans 14 residues. In germline, CDR1 is ENHRY, CDR2 SYGVKD. As DNA, the CDR3 is TGTGCCACGTGGGGGGGAGGGGGCGCGGATGGCTACACCTTC. As protein: CATWGGGGADGYTF.

This clonotype was observed at least ten times. V usage is TRBV29-1 and J usage is TRBJ2-4, with D possibly being TRBD1 (6 bases). This CDR3 spans 15 amino acids. The germline CDR1 and CDR2 sequences are SQVTM and ANQGSEA. The CDR3 spells CTATDSGLAKNIQYF. CDR3 DNA sequence: TGCACCGCAACGGACAGTGGTTTAGCCAAAAACATTCAGTACTTC.

This clonotype occurred many times. This chain connects TRBV5-1 to TRBJ2-7, with unresolved D. Germline-derived CDR1 and CDR2 are SGHRS and YFSETQ. V lost 4 bases and J lost 0, with 11 bases in between. This CDR3 is 14 amino acids long. The DNA for the CDR3 is TGCGCCAGCAGCCCCGACACAAGCTCCTACGAGCAGTACTTC. Protein product: CASSPDTSSYEQYF.

The V call is TRBV27, the J call TRBJ1-1, with D unresolved. Trimming shortened V by 5 bases and J by 1 base, and 17 bases separated the two germline ends. CDR3 length equals 16 residues. Germline CDR1 is MNHEY and CDR2 is SMNVEV (reference sequence). The DNA for the CDR3 is TGTGCCAGCAGTGCCCTGACCGGTCCAGCGAACACTGAAGCTTTCTTT. Amino acids: CASSALTGPANTEAFF.

This clonotype has at least ten counts. CDR3 loop: CASKTDQETQYF. CDR3 DNA: TGTGCCAGCAAGACTGACCAAGAGACCCAGTACTTC. J is TRBJ2-5 and V is TRBV7-9; D not resolved. V was trimmed by 7 bases and J by 0 bases, leaving 6 bases between them. In germline, CDR1 is SEHNR, CDR2 FQNEAQ (reference sequence). CDR3 length: 12 amino acids.

The chain is built from TRBV18 and TRBJ1-2; no reliable D call. The V gene lost 0 bases and the J gene lost 7 bases, with 9 bases spanning the gap. The CDR3 runs 13 residues. The germline V gene has CDR1 KGHSH and CDR2 LQKENI. The CDR3 spells CASSPPDEVGYTF. As DNA, the CDR3 is TGTGCCAGCTCACCACCCGACGAGGTTGGCTACACCTTC.

Only a few counts were recorded for this clonotype. V usage is TRBV12-3 or TRBV12-4 and J usage is TRBJ2-1; TRBD1 matches at 10 bases. The trim removed 3 bases at V and 9 bases at J, leaving 8 bases unmatched. This CDR3 is 15 amino acids long. The CDR3 loop is CASSFPRQGATEQFF. The CDR3 bases are TGTGCCAGCAGTTTTCCGAGACAGGGGGCAACTGAGCAGTTCTTC.

The CDR3 region is CASSVSFSGNTIYF. The CDR3 bases are TGTGCCAGCAGCGTCAGTTTCTCTGGAAACACCATATATTTT. The genes are TRBV9 and TRBJ1-3; D gene unclear. Per germline, CDR1 SGDLS and CDR2 YYNGEE. This CDR3 spans 14 amino acids. The V gene lost 2 bases and the J gene lost 0 bases, with 6 bases spanning the gap.

Regarding this clonotype: Possible read error: a much larger clone is one base away. This chain links TRBV7-6 with TRBJ2-5; D is uncertain. The J call may be faulty, since TRBJ2-7 better matches the DNA end. The CDR3 loop spans 11 amino acids. CDR1 is SGHVS, CDR2 FNYEAQ, per germline. The CDR3 loop is CAGSFGVEQYF. Written as DNA, the CDR3 is TGTGCCGGCAGCTTTGGGGTCGAGCAGTACTTC.

The V gene is TRBV3-1, the J gene TRBJ1-1; D unclear. Germline CDR1 is LGHDT and CDR2 is YNNKEL (reference sequence). The V end was cut by 1 base, the J end by 7 bases, with 7 bases between. This CDR3 spans 12 amino acids. CDR3: CASSQGQFEAFF. The CDR3 nucleotides read TGTGCCAGCAGCCAAGGGCAGTTTGAAGCTTTCTTT.

Many counts were recorded for this clonotype. The chain joins TRBV5-1 to TRBJ2-7; D is possibly TRBD1 (5 bases). Trimming removed 0 bases from V and 6 bases from J, with 16 bases in between. CDR3 length: 15 amino acids. The germline V gene encodes CDR1 SGHRS and CDR2 YFSETQ. The CDR3 spells CASSLGNRSRGEQYF. DNA for the CDR3: TGCGCCAGCAGCTTGGGGAACCGGAGTAGGGGCGAGCAGTACTTC.

The V and J genes are TRBV12-5 and TRBJ2-7; 8 nucleotides line up with TRBD2. The CDR3 consists of 15 residues. Germline CDR1 and CDR2: LGHNT and FRNRAP. After removal of 5 bases from V and 2 bases from J, the junction contained 8 bases not matched to a gene. The CDR3 DNA reads TGTGCTAGTGGTACTCTAGCGGGCGGGGCCTACGAGCAGTACTTC. This sequence encodes CASGTLAGGAYEQYF.

This clonotype came up a few times. This sequence joins TRBV6-1 and TRBJ2-6; D unclear. Germline lookup yields CDR1 MNHNS and CDR2 SASEGT. The CDR3 contains 15 residues. The V and J ends lost 0 bases and 0 bases respectively, with 3 bases between them. Here the CDR3 DNA reads TGTGCCAGCAGTGAAGCACACTCTGGGGCCAACGTCCTGACTTTC. It translates to CASSEAHSGANVLTF.

The chain recombines TRBV3-1 with TRBJ1-2; unclear D gene. Between the trimmed V and J ends, which lost 1 base and 3 bases, there was a span of 9 bases. The CDR3 runs 14 residues. From germline, CDR1 is LGHDT and CDR2 YNNKEL (reference sequence). The CDR3 DNA reads as TGTGCCAGCAGCCAAGTCGGCGAATACTATGGCTACACCTTC. Amino acids: CASSQVGEYYGYTF.

Only one count was recorded for this clonotype. J is TRBJ2-5 and V is TRBV6-6; 8 nucleotides match TRBD2. The J call may be in error: the DNA end matches TRBJ2-7 better. CDR1 MNHNY and CDR2 SVGAGI come from the germline V gene (reference sequence). This CDR3 region has 16 residues. The CDR3 region is CASSDTGTRGLSEQYF. In DNA form, the CDR3 reads TGTGCCAGCAGTGACACCGGGACTAGAGGTTTATCCGAGCAGTACTTC.

In this sample, this clonotype turned up a few times. J is TRBJ1-1 and V is TRBV25-1, with D perhaps TRBD1 (5 bases). The CDR3 has 14 amino acids. V was trimmed by 7 bases and J by 0 bases, leaving 12 bases between them. Germline V gives CDR1 MGHDK, CDR2 SYGVNS. The CDR3 spells CASMTGRLNTEAFF. The CDR3 DNA reads TGTGCCAGCATGACGGGACGTTTGAACACTGAAGCTTTCTTT. Together with reference TRBV25-1 and TRBJ1-1, the CDR3 gives the full variable domain: EADIYQTPRYLVIGTGKKITLECSQTMGHDKMYWYQQDPGMELHLIHYSYGVNSTEKGDLSSESTVSRIRTEHFPLTLESARPSHTSQYLCASMTGRLNTEAFFGQGTRLTVV.

The chain joins TRBV2 to TRBJ2-5, with D tentatively TRBD1 (5 bases). The J call is doubtful: the DNA matches TRBJ2-7 better. Germline lookup yields CDR1 SNHLY and CDR2 FYNNEI. CDR3 length equals 11 residues. The CDR3 spells CASAGFDEQYF. The CDR3 DNA follows: TGTGCCAGCGCAGGGTTCGACGAGCAGTACTTC.

V is TRBV20-1 and J is TRBJ1-4; D not resolved. This CDR3 contains 13 residues. Germline assignment: CDR1 DFQATT and CDR2 SNEGSKA (reference sequence). V lost 3 bases and J 3 bases, leaving 8 bases between the germline ends. The CDR3 DNA is TGCAGTGCTAGGGCAGCCGCTAATGAAAAACTGTTTTTT. Its protein is CSARAAANEKLFF.

This clonotype was picked up a small number of times. The chain joins TRBV6-1 to TRBJ2-7, with 7 bases lining up with TRBD1. Unmatched junction bases numbered 7, after V lost 0 bases and J lost 2 bases. Germline CDR1 and CDR2: MNHNS and SASEGT. CDR3 length: 16 residues. The CDR3 DNA reads TGTGCCAGCAGTGAAGCTAGGACCGGGACAGCCTACGAGCAGTACTTC. Its translation is CASSEARTGTAYEQYF.